The clone carrying this T cell receptor (beta chain) was counted between two and nine times. Its specificity is not known. The CDR3 extends over 14 amino acids. With 6 bases clipped from V and 2 bases from J, the junction kept 5 bases outside the gene matches. Germline loops: CDR1 SEHNR, CDR2 FQNEAQ (reference sequence). The data were taken from a study of identical twins. General study findings and limits: Low generation probability was overrepresented in out-of-frame alpha sequences shared by twins.

TCRdb recomputed calls from the 5' RACE reads with MiXCR, one row per CDR3 protein. The sample contains hundreds of thousands of distinct CDR3 sequences, about a tenth of which appear only once. The receptor's source is a woman aged 18-30 years in good health. The chain has TRBV7-9 and TRBJ2-3; TRBD1 agrees at 7 bases. Material for sequencing was memory (CD45RO+) T cells sorted from blood. The CDR3 DNA reads TGTGCCAGCAGAACAGACAGGGCCACAGATACGCAGTATTTT. It is translated as CASRTDRATDTQYF.